Each of the 5 T cell receptor beta chains below was sequenced from the same sample in a study of T-cell reconstitution after alpha-beta-depleted transplantation in children. The TCRbeta library was prepared with unique molecular identifiers. In TCRdb, the PCR reads were re-called with MiXCR into one record per CDR3 protein. The sample has some 600,000 distinct CDR3 sequences, 13% seen once. The sample was PBMCs, mostly from graft donor cells, taken 360 days after TCRalphabeta/CD19-depleted stem cell transplant. The receptors come from a male patient between 10 and 17 years old who had a stem cell transplant for acute myeloid leukemia, so the T cells may come from the graft donor.

The chain recombines TRBV7-2 with TRBJ2-7, with TRBD2 matching over 7 bases. Germline V gene sequence: CDR1 SGHTA, CDR2 FQGNSA. This CDR3 comprises 16 residues. The V gene end was trimmed by 1 base and the J gene end by 7 bases; junction bases not matched to a gene: 13. The CDR3 bases are TGTGCCAGCAGCTTAGGGGGCGGGGGAAGGGTGAGGGAGCAGTACTTC. Amino acids: CASSLGGGGRVREQYF.

The chain has TRBV11-2 and TRBJ2-2, with 13 bases matching TRBD2. V gave up 5 bases and J gave up 3 bases; unmatched junction bases: 6. Germline-derived CDR1 and CDR2 are SGHAT and FQNNGV. CDR3 length: 17 amino acids. Here the CDR3 reads CASSARTSGRYTGELFF. CDR3 in DNA: TGTGCCAGCAGCGCCCGGACTAGCGGGAGATACACCGGGGAGCTGTTTTTT.

This clonotype was seen more than once but under ten times. The chain combines TRBV6-5 with TRBJ1-3; D is unresolved. In germline, CDR1 is MNHEY, CDR2 SVGAGI. The CDR3 spans 15 residues. Trimming stripped 0 bases from V and 2 bases from J, with 8 bases between. CDR3 sequence: CASSYSGRTGNTIYF. The CDR3 DNA reads TGTGCCAGCAGTTACTCGGGGAGAACTGGAAACACCATATATTTT.

This clonotype was picked up many times. The chain recombines TRBV15 with TRBJ2-1; D gene unclear. Trimming pared 2 bases from V and 5 bases from J, leaving 4 bases between. The germline V gene encodes CDR1 LNHNV and CDR2 YYDKDF (reference sequence). This CDR3 has 12 amino acids. The CDR3 nucleotides read TGTGCCACCAGCAGAATCCACAATGAGCAGTTCTTC. Translation gives CATSRIHNEQFF.

This clonotype has only a few counts. The chain is built from TRBV5-6 and TRBJ1-5; no reliable D call. Trimming pared 0 bases from V and 9 bases from J, leaving 10 bases between. The CDR3 covers 13 residues. Germline V gene data show CDR1 as SGHDT and CDR2 as YYEEEE. CDR3 DNA sequence: TGTGCCAGCAGCTTGGACGAGAGTTCGCCCCAGCATTTT. It encodes CASSLDESSPQHF.